The sequence of this T cell receptor beta chain was determined in a study of T cell responses to AZD1222 COVID-19 vaccine. The CDR3 extends over 13 amino acids. Trimming took 5 bases from V and 5 from J, leaving 12 bases between them. Germline V gene lookup returns CDR1 SGHAT and CDR2 FQNNGV. Findings of the study overall: Donors were chiefly white British, with a greater number of females, and clonal diversity was perhaps underestimated. Across the whole spike, CD4 TCRs peaked at regions 160-218 and 743-854. After two AZD1222 doses, spike-specific TCR breadth and depth rose versus day 0.

TCRdb keeps only in-frame clones here, not all; method: immunoSEQ multiplex PCR. The data hold 90,000 to 140,000 clones, with around 80% observed a single time. A remark on this clone: Its antigen is as yet unknown.

Sequenced material: peripheral blood, taken on day 0 of AZD1222 vaccination. The clonotype comes from an adult in good health. The chain combines TRBV11-2 with TRBJ2-5; D possibly corresponds to TRBD2 (5 bases). The CDR3 DNA follows: TGTGCCAGCAGCACCGGGGTCAGGGAGACCCAGTACTTC. Amino acids: CASSTGVRETQYF.